The clone carrying this T cell receptor beta chain has ten or more counts. Its antigen is still unknown. Trimming shortened V by 4 bases and J by 3 bases, and 12 bases separated the two germline ends. Germline CDR1 is DFQATT and CDR2 is SNEGSKA (reference sequence). The CDR3 runs to 14 residues. This entry belongs to a study of CD8 T cells in ankylosing spondylitis. Findings of the study overall: Seemingly distinctive of ankylosing spondylitis blood was a TCR beta motif formed by eight highly homologous variants.

Quantitative 5'-RACE with molecular barcodes produced the TCR beta libraries. TCRdb used MiXCR to reprocess the 5' RACE reads, holding one entry per CDR3 protein. The sample has around 490,000 distinct CDR3 sequences, about 5.7% seen once; the top ten hold 3% to 4%. The sequence came from a male donor with ankylosing spondylitis. The chain uses TRBV20-1 and TRBJ1-4; no firm D call. Specimen: blood, either unsorted or a sorted T cell fraction (not recorded which). CDR3 residues: CSAKPRRANEKLFF. The CDR3, as DNA: TGCAGTGCTAAGCCCCGCAGAGCTAATGAAAAACTGTTTTTT.